A single sample gave rise to the 14 T cell receptor beta chains below, sequenced in a study of human T cells and chemical hapten exposure. Noted time point: patch test 1, 2 weeks after DPC sensitization. Treatment: therapeutic diphenylcyclopropenone sensitization with weekly scalp DPC. TCRdb processed the RACE reads anew with MiXCR; each CDR3 protein has one entry. The table lists some 200,000 distinct CDR3 sequences, about 20% of them singletons. The specimen was whole blood, collected in connection with sensitization to the hapten diphenylcyclopropenone (DPC). These TCRs come from a woman in her forties or fifties with alopecia areata. Some clones in this sample may be carry-over from other donors' samples.

This clonotype occurred a few times. The genes are TRBV4-1 and TRBJ1-1; no firm D call. Germline V gene lookup returns CDR1 MGHRA and CDR2 YSYEKL. This CDR3 contains 12 residues. The V end was cut by 2 bases, the J end by 7 bases, with 8 bases between. CDR3 in amino acids: CASSQPAGEAFF. The CDR3 DNA is TGCGCCAGCAGCCAACCGGCCGGTGAAGCTTTCTTT.

This chain joins TRBV20-1 and TRBJ2-3, with D perhaps matching TRBD1 (6 bases). The germline V gene has CDR1 DFQATT and CDR2 SNEGSKA (reference sequence). The CDR3 contains 13 residues. The ends were cut back, 4 bases at V and 7 bases at J, with 15 bases in the middle. The DNA of the CDR3 is TGCAGTGCTAACCCCAGGGGTTTGAATACGCAGTATTTT. Amino acids: CSANPRGLNTQYF.

V usage is TRBV4-1 and J usage is TRBJ1-5; D remains ambiguous. The CDR3 loop spans 13 amino acids. Deletions cut 0 bases from V and 6 bases from J, with 6 bases between. The germline V gene encodes CDR1 MGHRA and CDR2 YSYEKL. This chain's CDR3 is CASSQDAGQPQHF. The CDR3 DNA sequence: TGCGCCAGCAGCCAAGATGCAGGTCAGCCCCAGCATTTT.

This clonotype was seen a few times. The genes are TRBV5-1 and TRBJ2-3; D is perhaps TRBD1 (6 bases). CDR1 and CDR2 from the germline V gene are SGHRS and YFSETQ. Trimming left V 1 base short and J 3 bases short, with 9 bases between. The CDR3 runs 14 residues. The CDR3 reads CASSLPQGTDTQYF. CDR3 bases: TGCGCCAGCAGCTTGCCCCAGGGGACAGATACGCAGTATTTT.

This sequence joins TRBV4-2 and TRBJ2-1; 10 bases fit TRBD2. V dropped 0 bases and J dropped 0; count of bases not matched to a gene: 5. This CDR3 contains 18 residues. In germline, CDR1 is LGHNA, CDR2 YNFKEQ. CDR3 nucleotide sequence: TGTGCCAGCAGCCAAGATGTCGGACTAGCGGTCTCCTACAATGAGCAGTTCTTC. It translates to CASSQDVGLAVSYNEQFF.

This clonotype was seen more than once but under ten times. This sequence joins TRBV11-1 and TRBJ2-3, with D unresolved. This CDR3 is built from 12 residues. The V end lost 4 bases, the J end lost 6 bases, and 8 bases lay between the germline ends. Germline V gene lookup returns CDR1 SGHAT and CDR2 FQDESV (reference sequence). The CDR3 loop reads CASSSMGDTQYF. CDR3 sequence (DNA): TGTGCCAGCAGCTCTATGGGGGATACGCAGTATTTT.

This clonotype was seen at least ten times. The gene calls are TRBV20-1 and TRBJ2-5; no definite D call. The V gene's germline CDR1 is DFQATT and CDR2 SNEGSKA (reference sequence). Between the trimmed V and J ends, which lost 0 bases and 2 bases, there was a span of 10 bases. This CDR3 is built from 14 residues. CDR3 loop: CSARERSTQETQYF. The CDR3 DNA is TGCAGTGCTAGAGAACGGTCAACTCAAGAGACCCAGTACTTC.

This clonotype was recorded a few times. The rearrangement links TRBV7-2 to TRBJ2-3; TRBD2 matches at 11 bases. CDR3 length equals 15 residues. Per the germline V gene, CDR1 is SGHTA and CDR2 is FQGNSA. The ends lost 4 bases at V and 5 bases at J; junction bases unmatched: 5. CDR3 sequence reads: CASSSAGLAEDTQYF. CDR3 nucleotides: TGTGCCAGCAGCTCAGCGGGACTAGCGGAAGATACGCAGTATTTT.

Written as DNA, the CDR3 is TGCAGTGCTAAGAACCTTCTAGCGGGAGAACTCGTCGGGCAGTACTTC. It encodes CSAKNLLAGELVGQYF. V gene TRBV20-1 combines with J gene TRBJ2-7; 10 nucleotides agree with TRBD2. The germline V gene encodes CDR1 DFQATT and CDR2 SNEGSKA (reference sequence). The CDR3 is 16 residues long. J lost 9 bases, V lost 4 bases, and 18 bases had no gene match.

This clonotype was detected a few times. The chain recombines TRBV10-2 with TRBJ2-1, with 7 bases matching TRBD2. This CDR3 comprises 16 residues. The germline V gene has CDR1 WSHSY and CDR2 SAAADI. V lost 6 bases, J lost 3 bases, and 11 bases stayed unmatched. This CDR3 reads CASRGPGGRIYNEQFF. The CDR3 DNA sequence: TGCGCCAGCAGGGGGCCGGGCGGGAGAATCTACAATGAGCAGTTCTTC.

V usage is TRBV10-3 and J usage is TRBJ1-5; tentative D call: TRBD1 (6 bases). V gave up 4 bases and J gave up 2 bases, with 9 bases separating them. The germline V gene has CDR1 ENHRY and CDR2 SYGVKD. This CDR3 has 14 residues. The DNA of the CDR3 is TGTGCCATCAGTGGGGGGCGAGGCAATCAGCCCCAGCATTTT. This translates into CAISGGRGNQPQHF.

This clonotype came up many times. The chain links TRBV5-6 to TRBJ1-2; no reliable D call. Germline V CDR1 and CDR2: SGHDT, YYEEEE. The CDR3 covers 14 residues. The germline V and J ends were trimmed by 4 bases and 0 bases, with 10 bases remaining between them. The CDR3 coding sequence is TGTGCCAGCAGCGCGGACCGGACTAACTATGGCTACACCTTC. This encodes CASSADRTNYGYTF.

This chain uses TRBV29-1 with TRBJ2-1, with D perhaps assigned TRBD1 or TRBD2 (5 bases each). Per germline, CDR1 SQVTM and CDR2 ANQGSEA. This CDR3 is built from 14 residues. Trimming stripped 3 bases from V and 4 bases from J, with 13 bases between. The DNA of the CDR3 is TGCAGCGTTGAGGGGAGTGACAGATACAATGAGCAGTTCTTC. Amino acid sequence: CSVEGSDRYNEQFF.

This clonotype was seen more than once but under ten times. The V gene is TRBV29-1, the J gene TRBJ1-1; D is possibly TRBD1 (6 bases). In germline, CDR1 is SQVTM, CDR2 ANQGSEA. Trimming took 7 bases from V and 1 from J, leaving 16 bases between them. There are 14 residues in the CDR3. The CDR3 loop reads CSAKITTGNTEAFF. The CDR3 coding sequence is TGCAGCGCCAAAATAACGACAGGGAACACTGAAGCTTTCTTT.